The clone carrying this TCR beta chain was seen just once. There are 14 residues in the CDR3. These data belong to a study of shared clonotypes between healthy human individuals. Study at large: Used for every donor were three CD4 naive, three CD4 memory, two CD8 naive and one CD8 memory plate.

A CD45RA-negative memory subset and a CD45RA+ naive subset were separated from the CD4+ cells. Here immunoSEQ multiplex PCR was the method, and the copy in TCRdb shows in-frame clones only, minus some. This sample has hundreds of thousands of clones, with 97% found just once. The gene calls are TRBV21-1 and TRBJ1-5. TRBV21-1 is assigned pseudogene status. Sequencing was performed on naive CD4+ T cells sorted from blood. Subset here: CD45RA+ positively selected. This clonotype was obtained from a young woman in good health. The CDR3 sequence is CASTSGVSNQPQHF. The CDR3 DNA is TGTGCCAGCACCTCTGGGGTGAGTAATCAGCCCCAGCATTTT.